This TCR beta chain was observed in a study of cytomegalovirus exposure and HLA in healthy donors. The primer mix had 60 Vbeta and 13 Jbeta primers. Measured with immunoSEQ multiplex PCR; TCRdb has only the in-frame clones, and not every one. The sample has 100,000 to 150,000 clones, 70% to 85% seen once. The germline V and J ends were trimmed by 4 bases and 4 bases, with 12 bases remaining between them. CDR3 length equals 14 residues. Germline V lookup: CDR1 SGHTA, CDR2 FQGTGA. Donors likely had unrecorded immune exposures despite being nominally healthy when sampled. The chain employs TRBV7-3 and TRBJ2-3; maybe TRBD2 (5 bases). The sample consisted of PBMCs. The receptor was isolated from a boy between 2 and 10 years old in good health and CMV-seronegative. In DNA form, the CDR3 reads TGTGCCAGCAGCTCGACCCGGGGTGCAGATACGCAGTATTTT. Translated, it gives CASSSTRGADTQYF.